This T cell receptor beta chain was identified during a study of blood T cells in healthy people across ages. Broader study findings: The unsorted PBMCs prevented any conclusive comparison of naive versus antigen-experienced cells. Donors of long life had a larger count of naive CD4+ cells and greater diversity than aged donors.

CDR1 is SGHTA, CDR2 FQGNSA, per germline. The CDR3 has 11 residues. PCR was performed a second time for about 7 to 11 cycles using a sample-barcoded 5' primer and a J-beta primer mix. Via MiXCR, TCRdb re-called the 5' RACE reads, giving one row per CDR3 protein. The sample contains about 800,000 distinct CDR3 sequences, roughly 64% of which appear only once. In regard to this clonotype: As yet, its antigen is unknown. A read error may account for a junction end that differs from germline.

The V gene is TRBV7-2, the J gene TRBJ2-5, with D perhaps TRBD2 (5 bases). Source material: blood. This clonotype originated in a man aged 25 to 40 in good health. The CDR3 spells CAGSLAETQYF. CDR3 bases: TGTGCCGGCAGCTTAGCGGAGACCCAGTACTTC.